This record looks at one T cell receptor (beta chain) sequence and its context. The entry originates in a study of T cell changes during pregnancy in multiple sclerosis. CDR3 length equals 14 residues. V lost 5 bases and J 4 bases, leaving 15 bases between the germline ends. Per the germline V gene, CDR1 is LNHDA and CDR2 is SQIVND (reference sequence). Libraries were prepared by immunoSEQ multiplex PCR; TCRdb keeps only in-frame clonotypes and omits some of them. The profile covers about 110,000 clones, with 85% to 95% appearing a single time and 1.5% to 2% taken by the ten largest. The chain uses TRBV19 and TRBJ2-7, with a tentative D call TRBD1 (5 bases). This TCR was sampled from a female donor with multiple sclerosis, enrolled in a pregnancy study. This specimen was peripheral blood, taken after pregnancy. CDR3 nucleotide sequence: TGTGCCAGTAGTCCCTCGACAGACCGTTACGAGCAGTACTTC. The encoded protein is CASSPSTDRYEQYF.